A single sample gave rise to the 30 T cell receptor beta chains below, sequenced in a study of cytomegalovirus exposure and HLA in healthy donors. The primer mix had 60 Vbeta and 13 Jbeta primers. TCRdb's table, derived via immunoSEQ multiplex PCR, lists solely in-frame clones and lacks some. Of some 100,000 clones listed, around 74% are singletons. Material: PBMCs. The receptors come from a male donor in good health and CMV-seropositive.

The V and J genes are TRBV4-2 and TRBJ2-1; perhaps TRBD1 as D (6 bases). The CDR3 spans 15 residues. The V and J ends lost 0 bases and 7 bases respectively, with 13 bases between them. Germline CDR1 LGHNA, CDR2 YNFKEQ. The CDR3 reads CASSQDRGGENEQFF. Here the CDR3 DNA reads TGTGCCAGCAGCCAAGATCGAGGGGGTGAGAATGAGCAGTTCTTC.

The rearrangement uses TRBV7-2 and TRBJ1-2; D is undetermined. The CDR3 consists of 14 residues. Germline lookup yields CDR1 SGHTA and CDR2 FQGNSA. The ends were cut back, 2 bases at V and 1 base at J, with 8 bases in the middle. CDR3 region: CASSLKRVNYGYTF. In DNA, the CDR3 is TGTGCCAGCAGCTTAAAGAGGGTTAACTATGGCTACACCTTC.

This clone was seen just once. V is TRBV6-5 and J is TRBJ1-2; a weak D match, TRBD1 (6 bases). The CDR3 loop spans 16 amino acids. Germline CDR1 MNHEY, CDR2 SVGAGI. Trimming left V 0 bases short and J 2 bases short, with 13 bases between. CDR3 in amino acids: CASSYSRGRGNYGYTF. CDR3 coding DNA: TGTGCCAGCAGTTACTCGAGGGGGAGGGGGAACTATGGCTACACCTTC.

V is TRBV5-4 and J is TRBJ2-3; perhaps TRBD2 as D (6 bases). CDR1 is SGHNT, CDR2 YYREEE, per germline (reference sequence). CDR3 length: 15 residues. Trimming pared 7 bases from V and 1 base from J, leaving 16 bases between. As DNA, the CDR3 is TGTGCCAGCTCCCAGCGGGCCTCTGGCACAGATACGCAGTATTTT. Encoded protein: CASSQRASGTDTQYF.

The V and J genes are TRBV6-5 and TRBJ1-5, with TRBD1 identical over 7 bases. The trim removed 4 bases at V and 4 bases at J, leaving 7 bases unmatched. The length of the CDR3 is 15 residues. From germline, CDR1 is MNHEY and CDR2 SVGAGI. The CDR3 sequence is CASSSGTATNQPQHF. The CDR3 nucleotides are TGTGCCAGCAGTTCCGGGACAGCAACAAATCAGCCCCAGCATTTT.

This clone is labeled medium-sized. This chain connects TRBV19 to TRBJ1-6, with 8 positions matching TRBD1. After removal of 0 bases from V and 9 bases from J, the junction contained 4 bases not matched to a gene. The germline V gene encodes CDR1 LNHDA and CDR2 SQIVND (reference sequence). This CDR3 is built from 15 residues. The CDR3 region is CASSIDTGGLSPLHF. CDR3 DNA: TGTGCCAGTAGTATAGATACAGGGGGACTTTCACCCCTCCACTTT.

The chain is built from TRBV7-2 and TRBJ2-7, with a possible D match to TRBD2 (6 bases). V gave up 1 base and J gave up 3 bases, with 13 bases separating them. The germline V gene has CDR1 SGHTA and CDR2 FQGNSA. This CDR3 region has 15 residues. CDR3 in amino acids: CASSLEGLAHYEQYF. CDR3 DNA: TGTGCCAGCAGCTTAGAGGGGCTAGCGCACTACGAGCAGTACTTC.

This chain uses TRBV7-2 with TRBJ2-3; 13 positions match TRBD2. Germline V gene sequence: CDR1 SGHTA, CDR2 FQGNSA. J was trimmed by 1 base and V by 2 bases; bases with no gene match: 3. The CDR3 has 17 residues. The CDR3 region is CASSLTSGGAGTDTQYF. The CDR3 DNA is TGTGCCAGCAGCTTAACTAGCGGGGGGGCTGGCACAGATACGCAGTATTTT.

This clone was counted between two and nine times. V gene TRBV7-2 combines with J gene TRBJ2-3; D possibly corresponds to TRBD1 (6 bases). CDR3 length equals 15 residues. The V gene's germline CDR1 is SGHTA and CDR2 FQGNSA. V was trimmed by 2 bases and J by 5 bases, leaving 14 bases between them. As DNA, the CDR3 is TGTGCCAGCAGCTTATGGCCCAGGGGAAGAGATACGCAGTATTTT. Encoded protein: CASSLWPRGRDTQYF.

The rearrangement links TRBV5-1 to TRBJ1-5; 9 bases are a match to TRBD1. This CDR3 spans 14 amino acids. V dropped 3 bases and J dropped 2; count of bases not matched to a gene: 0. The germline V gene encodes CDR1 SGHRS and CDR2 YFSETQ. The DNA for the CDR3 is TGCGCCAGCAGCTGGACAGGGGGCAATCAGCCCCAGCATTTT. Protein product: CASSWTGGNQPQHF.

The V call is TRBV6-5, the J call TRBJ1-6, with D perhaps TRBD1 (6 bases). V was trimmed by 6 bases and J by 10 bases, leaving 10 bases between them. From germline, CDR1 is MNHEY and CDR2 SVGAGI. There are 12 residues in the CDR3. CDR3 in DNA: TGTGCCAGCAGAAAACAGGGCTCACCCCTCCACTTT. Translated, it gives CASRKQGSPLHF.

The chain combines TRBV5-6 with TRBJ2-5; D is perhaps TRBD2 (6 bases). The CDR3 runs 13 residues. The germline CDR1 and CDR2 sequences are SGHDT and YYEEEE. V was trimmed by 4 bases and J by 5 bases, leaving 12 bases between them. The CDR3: CASSPLGGETQYF. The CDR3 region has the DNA TGTGCCAGCAGCCCCCTTGGGGGGGAGACCCAGTACTTC.

CDR3 amino acids: CASSQTGQPRKLFF. CDR3 in DNA: TGCGCCAGCAGCCAAACGGGTCAGCCGAGAAAACTGTTTTTT. The chain is built from TRBV4-3 and TRBJ1-4; D remains ambiguous. Germline CDR1 reads LGHNA; CDR2 reads YSLEER. This CDR3 region has 14 residues. Trimming cost V 2 bases and J 10 bases, with 14 bases left between them.

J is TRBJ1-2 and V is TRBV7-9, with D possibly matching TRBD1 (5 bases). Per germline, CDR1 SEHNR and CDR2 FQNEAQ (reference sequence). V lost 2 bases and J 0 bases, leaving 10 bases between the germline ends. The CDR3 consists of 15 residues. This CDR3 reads CASSLSRVTNYGYTF. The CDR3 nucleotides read TGTGCCAGCAGCTTAAGCAGGGTGACTAACTATGGCTACACCTTC.

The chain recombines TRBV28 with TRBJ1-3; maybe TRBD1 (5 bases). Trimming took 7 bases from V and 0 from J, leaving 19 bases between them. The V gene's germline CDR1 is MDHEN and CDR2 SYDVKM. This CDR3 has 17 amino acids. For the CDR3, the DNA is TGTGCCAGCACCCTTGGGGCAGGAAGGATCTCTGGAAACACCATATATTTT. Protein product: CASTLGAGRISGNTIYF.

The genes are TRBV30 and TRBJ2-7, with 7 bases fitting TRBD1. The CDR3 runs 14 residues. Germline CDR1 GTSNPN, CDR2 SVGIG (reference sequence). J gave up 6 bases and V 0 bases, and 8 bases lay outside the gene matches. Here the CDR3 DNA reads TGTGCCTGGAGTGTATCAGGACAGGAGGCCGAGCAGTACTTC. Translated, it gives CAWSVSGQEAEQYF.

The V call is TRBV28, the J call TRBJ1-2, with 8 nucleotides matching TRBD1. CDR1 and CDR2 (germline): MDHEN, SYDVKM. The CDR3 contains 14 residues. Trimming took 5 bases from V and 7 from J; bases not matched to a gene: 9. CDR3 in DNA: TGTGCCAGCAGTCTAACAGGGGGATATGGTGGCTACACCTTC. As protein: CASSLTGGYGGYTF.

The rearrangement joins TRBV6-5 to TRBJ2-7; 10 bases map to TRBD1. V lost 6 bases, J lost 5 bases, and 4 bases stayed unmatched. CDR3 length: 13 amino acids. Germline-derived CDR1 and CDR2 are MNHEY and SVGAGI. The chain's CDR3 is CASRRQGADEQYF. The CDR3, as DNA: TGTGCCAGCAGGCGACAGGGGGCCGACGAGCAGTACTTC.

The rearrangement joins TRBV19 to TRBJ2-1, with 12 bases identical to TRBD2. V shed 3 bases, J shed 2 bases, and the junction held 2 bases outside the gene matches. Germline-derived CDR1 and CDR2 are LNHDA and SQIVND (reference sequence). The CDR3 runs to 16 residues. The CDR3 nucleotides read TGTGCCAGTAGTATCCCTAGCGGGGGGGCCTACAATGAGCAGTTCTTC. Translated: CASSIPSGGAYNEQFF.

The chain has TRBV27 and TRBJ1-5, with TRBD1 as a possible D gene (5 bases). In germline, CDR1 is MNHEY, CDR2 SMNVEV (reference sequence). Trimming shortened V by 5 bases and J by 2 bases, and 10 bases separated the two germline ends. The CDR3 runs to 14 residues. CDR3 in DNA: TGTGCCAGCAGTCCCCGGGGGGGCAATCAGCCCCAGCATTTT. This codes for CASSPRGGNQPQHF.

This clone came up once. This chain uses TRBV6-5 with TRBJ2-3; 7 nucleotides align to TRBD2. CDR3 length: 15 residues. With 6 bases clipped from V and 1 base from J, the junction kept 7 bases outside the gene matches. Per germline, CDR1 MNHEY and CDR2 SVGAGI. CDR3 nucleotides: TGTGCCAGCAGCACACCTGGGGGGGGCACAGATACGCAGTATTTT. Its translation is CASSTPGGGTDTQYF.

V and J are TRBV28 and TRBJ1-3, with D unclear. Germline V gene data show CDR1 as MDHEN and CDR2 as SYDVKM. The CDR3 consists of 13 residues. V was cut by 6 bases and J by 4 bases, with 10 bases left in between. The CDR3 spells CASREGWGNTIYF. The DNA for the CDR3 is TGTGCCAGCAGGGAGGGATGGGGAAACACCATATATTTT.

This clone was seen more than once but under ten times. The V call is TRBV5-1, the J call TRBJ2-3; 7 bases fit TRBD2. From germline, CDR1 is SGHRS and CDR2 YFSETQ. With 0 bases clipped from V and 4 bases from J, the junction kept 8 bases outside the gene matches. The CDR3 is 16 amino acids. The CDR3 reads CASSLEGRGSADTQYF. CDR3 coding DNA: TGCGCCAGCAGCTTGGAGGGGAGGGGTTCGGCAGATACGCAGTATTTT.

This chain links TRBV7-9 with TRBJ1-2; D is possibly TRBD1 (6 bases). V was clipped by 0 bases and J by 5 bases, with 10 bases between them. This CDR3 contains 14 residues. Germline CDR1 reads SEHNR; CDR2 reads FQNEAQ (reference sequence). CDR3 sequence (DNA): TGTGCCAGCAGCTTAGCCCCGACAGGATATGGCTACACCTTC. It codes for CASSLAPTGYGYTF.

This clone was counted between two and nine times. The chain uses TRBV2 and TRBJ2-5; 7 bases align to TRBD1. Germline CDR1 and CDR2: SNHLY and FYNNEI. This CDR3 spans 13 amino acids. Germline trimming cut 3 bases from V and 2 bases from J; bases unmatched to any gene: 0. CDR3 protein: CASSDRGQETQYF. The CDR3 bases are TGTGCCAGCAGTGACAGGGGGCAAGAGACCCAGTACTTC.

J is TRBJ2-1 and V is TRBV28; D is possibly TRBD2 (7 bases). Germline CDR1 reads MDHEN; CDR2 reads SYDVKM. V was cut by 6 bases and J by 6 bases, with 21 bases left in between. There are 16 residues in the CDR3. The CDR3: CASRNSGGPIINEQFF. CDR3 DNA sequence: TGTGCCAGCAGAAATTCCGGGGGGCCGATCATCAATGAGCAGTTCTTC. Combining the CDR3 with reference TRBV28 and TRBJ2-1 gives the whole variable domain DVKVTQSSRYLVKRTGEKVFLECVQDMDHENMFWYRQDPGLGLRLIYFSYDVKMKEKGDIPEGYSVSREKKERFSLILESASTNQTSMYLCASRNSGGPIINEQFFGPGTRLTVL.

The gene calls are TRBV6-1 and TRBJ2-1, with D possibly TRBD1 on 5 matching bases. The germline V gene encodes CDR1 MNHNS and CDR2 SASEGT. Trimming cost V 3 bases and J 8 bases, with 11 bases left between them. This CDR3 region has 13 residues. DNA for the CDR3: TGTGCCAGCAGTGACAGGGTTTTCTATGAGCAGTTCTTC. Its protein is CASSDRVFYEQFF.

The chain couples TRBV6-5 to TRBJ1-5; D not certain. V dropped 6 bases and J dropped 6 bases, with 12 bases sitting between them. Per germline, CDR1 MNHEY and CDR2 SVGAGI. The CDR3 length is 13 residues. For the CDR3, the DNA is TGTGCCAGCAGAGTTTTAGTAAGTCAGCCCCAGCATTTT. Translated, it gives CASRVLVSQPQHF.

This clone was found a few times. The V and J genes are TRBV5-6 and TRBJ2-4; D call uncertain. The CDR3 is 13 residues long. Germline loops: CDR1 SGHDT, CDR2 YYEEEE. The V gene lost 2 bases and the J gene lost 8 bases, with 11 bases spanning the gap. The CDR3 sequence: CASSFYGYDIQYF. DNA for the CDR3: TGTGCCAGCAGCTTCTATGGTTACGACATTCAGTACTTC.

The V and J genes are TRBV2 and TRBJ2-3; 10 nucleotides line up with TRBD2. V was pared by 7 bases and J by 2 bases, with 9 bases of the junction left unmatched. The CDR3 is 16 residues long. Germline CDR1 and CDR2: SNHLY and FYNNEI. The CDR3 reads CASNSGGAFDTDTQYF. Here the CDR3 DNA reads TGTGCCAGCAACAGCGGGGGGGCTTTTGACACAGATACGCAGTATTTT.